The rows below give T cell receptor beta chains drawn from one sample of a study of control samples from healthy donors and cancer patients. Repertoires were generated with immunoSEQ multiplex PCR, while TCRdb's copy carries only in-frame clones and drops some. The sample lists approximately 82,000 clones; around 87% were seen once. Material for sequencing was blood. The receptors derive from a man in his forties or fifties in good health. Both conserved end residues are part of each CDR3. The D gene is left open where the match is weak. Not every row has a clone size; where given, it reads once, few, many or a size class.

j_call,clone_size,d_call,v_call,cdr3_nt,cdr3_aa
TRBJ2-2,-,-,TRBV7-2,TGTGCCAGCAGCCTTAGCCGGGGGGCCGGGGCCGGGGAGCTGTTTTTT,CASSLSRGAGAGELFF
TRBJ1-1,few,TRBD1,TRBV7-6,TGTGCCAGCAGCTCCAGACAGGGGAGCAACACTGAAGCTTTCTTT,CASSSRQGSNTEAFF
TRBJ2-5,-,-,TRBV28,TGTGCCAGCAGTCAAACGGATTACCAAGAGACCCAGTACTTC,CASSQTDYQETQYF
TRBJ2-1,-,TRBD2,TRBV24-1,TGTGCCACCTCGGGAGCGGGGGATCCCTACAATGAGCAGTTCTTC,CATSGAGDPYNEQFF
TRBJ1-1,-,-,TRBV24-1,TGTGCCACCAGGGACCAGGGGGAAGCTTTCTTT,CATRDQGEAFF
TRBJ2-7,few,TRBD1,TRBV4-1,TGCGCCAGCAGCCAGACAGGGACAGGGGGGTACGAGCAGTACTTC,CASSQTGTGGYEQYF
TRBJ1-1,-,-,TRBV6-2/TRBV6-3,TGTGCCAGCAGTTACAGGTCGTCGTACAGACACACTGAAGCTTTCTTT,CASSYRSSYRHTEAFF
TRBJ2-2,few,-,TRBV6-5,TGTGCCAGCAGTTGGGCTACCGGGGCCGGCGGGGAGCTGTTTTTT,CASSWATGAGGELFF
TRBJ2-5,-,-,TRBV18,TGTGCCAGCTCACCCCAGGTGGGGGGGCGAGAGACCCAGTACTTC,CASSPQVGGRETQYF
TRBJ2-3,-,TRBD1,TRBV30,TGTGCCTGGGGGGACAGGGGCCCAGATACGCAGTATTTT,CAWGDRGPDTQYF
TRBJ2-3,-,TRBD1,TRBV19,TGTGCCAGTAGTATAGATTGGGACAGGGGGCTAACGGATACGCAGTATTTT,CASSIDWDRGLTDTQYF
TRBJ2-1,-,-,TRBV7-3,TGTGCCAGCAGCTTAAGAGCGGATGAGCAGTTCTTC,CASSLRADEQFF
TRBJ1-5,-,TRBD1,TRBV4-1,TGCGCCAGCAGCGAGTACCCGGGACAGGGTCATCAGCCCCAGCATTTT,CASSEYPGQGHQPQHF
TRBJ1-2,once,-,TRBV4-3,TGCGCCAGCAGCCAAGATTTGACAGACTATTATGGCTACACCTTC,CASSQDLTDYYGYTF
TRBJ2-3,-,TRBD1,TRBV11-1,TGTGCCAGCAGCCAGGACGACAGGGTGGCCGATACGCAGTATTTT,CASSQDDRVADTQYF
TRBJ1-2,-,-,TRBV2,TGTGCCAGCAGTGACAACTATGGCTACACCTTC,CASSDNYGYTF
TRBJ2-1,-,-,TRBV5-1,TGCGCCAGCAGCTTAGACTTGATTGAGCAGTTCTTC,CASSLDLIEQFF
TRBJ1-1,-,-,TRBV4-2,TGTGCCAGCAGCCAAGATTATAACACTGAAGCTTTCTTT,CASSQDYNTEAFF
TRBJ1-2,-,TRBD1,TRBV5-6,TGTGCCAGCAGCTTGACACAGGGGGCTTATGGCTACACCTTC,CASSLTQGAYGYTF
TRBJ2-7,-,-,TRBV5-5,TGTGCCAGCAGCGTACTGACAGCTGAGCAGTACTTC,CASSVLTAEQYF
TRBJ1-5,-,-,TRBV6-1,TGTGCCAGCAGTGACAACTTCTTCAATCAGCCCCAGCATTTT,CASSDNFFNQPQHF